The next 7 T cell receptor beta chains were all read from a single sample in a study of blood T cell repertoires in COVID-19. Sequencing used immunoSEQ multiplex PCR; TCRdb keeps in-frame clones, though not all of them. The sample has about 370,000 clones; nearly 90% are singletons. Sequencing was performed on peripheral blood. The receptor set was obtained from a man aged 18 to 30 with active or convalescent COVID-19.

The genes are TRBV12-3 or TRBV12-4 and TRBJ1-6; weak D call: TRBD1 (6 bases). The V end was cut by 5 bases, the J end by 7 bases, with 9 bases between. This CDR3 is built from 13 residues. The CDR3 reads CASSRDINSPLHF. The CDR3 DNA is TGTGCCAGCAGTAGGGACATCAATTCACCCCTCCACTTT.

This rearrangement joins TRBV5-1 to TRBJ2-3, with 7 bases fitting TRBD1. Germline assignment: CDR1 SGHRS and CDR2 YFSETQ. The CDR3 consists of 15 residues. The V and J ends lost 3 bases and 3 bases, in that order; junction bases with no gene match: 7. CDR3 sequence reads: CASSSQTGQTDTQYF. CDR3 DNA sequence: TGCGCCAGCAGCTCCCAGACAGGGCAGACAGATACGCAGTATTTT.

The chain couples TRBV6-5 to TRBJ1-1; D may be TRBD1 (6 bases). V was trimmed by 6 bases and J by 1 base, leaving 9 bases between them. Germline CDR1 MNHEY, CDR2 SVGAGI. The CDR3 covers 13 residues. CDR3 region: CASRQGPNTEAFF. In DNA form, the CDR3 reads TGTGCCAGCAGACAGGGTCCGAACACTGAAGCTTTCTTT.

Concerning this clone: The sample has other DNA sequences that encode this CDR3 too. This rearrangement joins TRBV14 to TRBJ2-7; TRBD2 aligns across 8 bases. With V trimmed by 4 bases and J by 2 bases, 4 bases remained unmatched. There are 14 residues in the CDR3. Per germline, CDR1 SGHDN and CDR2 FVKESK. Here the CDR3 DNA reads TGTGCCAGCAGCCGATCGGGGGGGGCCTACGAGCAGTACTTC. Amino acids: CASSRSGGAYEQYF.

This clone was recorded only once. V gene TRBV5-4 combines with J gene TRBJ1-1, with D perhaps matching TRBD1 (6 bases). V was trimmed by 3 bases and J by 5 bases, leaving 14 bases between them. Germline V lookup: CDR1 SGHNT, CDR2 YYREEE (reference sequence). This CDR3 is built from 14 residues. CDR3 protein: CASSSLQGGTEAFF. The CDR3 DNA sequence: TGTGCCAGCAGCTCCCTACAGGGCGGGACTGAAGCTTTCTTT.

The CDR3 loop is CASSLKAAAGEGKNIQYF. DNA of the CDR3: TGTGCCAGCAGCCTTAAAGCGGCAGCGGGAGAAGGCAAAAACATTCAGTACTTC. The chain has TRBV4-2 and TRBJ2-4; 8 bases fit TRBD2. Germline trimming cut 4 bases from V and 3 bases from J; bases unmatched to any gene: 14. The V gene's germline CDR1 is LGHNA and CDR2 YNFKEQ. The CDR3 totals 18 residues.

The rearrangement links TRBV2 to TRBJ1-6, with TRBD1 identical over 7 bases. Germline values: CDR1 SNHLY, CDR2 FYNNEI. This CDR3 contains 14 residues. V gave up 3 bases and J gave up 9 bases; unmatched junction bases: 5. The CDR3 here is CASSDPDRVSPLHF. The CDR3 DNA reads TGTGCCAGCAGTGACCCCGACAGGGTTTCACCCCTCCACTTT. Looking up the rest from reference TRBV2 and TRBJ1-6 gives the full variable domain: EPEVTQTPSHQVTQMGQEVILRCVPISNHLYFYWYRQILGQKVEFLVSFYNNEISEKSEIFDDQFSVERPDGSNFTLKIRSTKLEDSAMYFCASSDPDRVSPLHFGNGTRLTVT.